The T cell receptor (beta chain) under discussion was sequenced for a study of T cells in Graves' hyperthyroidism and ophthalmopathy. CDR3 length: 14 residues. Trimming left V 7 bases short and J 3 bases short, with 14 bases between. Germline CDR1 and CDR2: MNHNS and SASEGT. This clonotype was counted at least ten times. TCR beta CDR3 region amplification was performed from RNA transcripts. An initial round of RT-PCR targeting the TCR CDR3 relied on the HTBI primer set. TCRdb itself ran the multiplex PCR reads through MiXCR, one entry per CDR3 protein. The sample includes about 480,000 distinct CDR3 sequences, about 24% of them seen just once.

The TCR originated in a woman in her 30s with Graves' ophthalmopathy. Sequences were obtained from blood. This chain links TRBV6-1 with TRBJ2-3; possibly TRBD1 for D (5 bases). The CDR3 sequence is CASIGREWTDTQYF. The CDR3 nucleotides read TGTGCCAGCATTGGCAGGGAATGGACAGATACGCAGTATTTT.